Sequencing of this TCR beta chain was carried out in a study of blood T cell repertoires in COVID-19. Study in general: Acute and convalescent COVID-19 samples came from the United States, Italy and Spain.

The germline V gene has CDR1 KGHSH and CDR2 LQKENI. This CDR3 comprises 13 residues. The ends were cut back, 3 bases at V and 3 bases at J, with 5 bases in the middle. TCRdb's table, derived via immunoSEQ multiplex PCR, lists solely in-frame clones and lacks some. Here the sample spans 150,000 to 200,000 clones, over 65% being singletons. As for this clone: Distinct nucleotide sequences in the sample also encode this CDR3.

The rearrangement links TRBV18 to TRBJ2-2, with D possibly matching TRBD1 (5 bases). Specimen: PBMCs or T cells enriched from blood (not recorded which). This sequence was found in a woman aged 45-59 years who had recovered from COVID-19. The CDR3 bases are TGTGCCAGCTCACCCAGGGACACCGGGGAGCTGTTTTTT. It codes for CASSPRDTGELFF.